This is a list of T cell receptor beta chains from one sample in a study of identical twins. In TCRdb, the 5' RACE reads were re-called with MiXCR into one record per CDR3 protein. The profile shows about 700,000 distinct CDR3 sequences, approximately 6.1% of them singletons. The sequencing sample was made of naive T cells sorted from blood. The receptors stem from a man aged 18 to 29 in good health. Both conserved end residues are part of each CDR3. The D gene is left open where the match is weak. Only some rows state a clone size, as once, few, many or a class for expanded clones.

j_call v_call d_call clone_size cdr3_aa cdr3_nt
TRBJ2-1 TRBV24-1 . many CATSDSAETYNEQFF TGTGCCACCAGTGACTCAGCAGAGACCTACAATGAGCAGTTCTTC
TRBJ2-1 TRBV7-9 . . CATGPGGEQFF TGTGCCACCGGTCCCGGCGGTGAGCAGTTCTTC
TRBJ2-3 TRBV6-5 TRBD2 . CASSYLRGLAGTTDTQYF TGTGCCAGCAGTTATCTTAGGGGACTAGCGGGAACCACAGATACGCAGTATTTT
TRBJ2-1 TRBV5-1 TRBD2 . CASSELTSGRAGGEQFF TGCGCCAGCAGCGAACTCACTAGCGGGAGGGCCGGGGGTGAGCAGTTCTTC
TRBJ1-5 TRBV19 TRBD1 few CASSMGTAQPQHF TGTGCCAGTAGTATGGGGACAGCCCAGCCCCAGCATTTT
TRBJ2-1 TRBV28 . many CASSFPGTKKYNEQFF TGTGCCAGCAGTTTTCCCGGGACCAAAAAGTACAATGAGCAGTTCTTC
TRBJ2-2 TRBV6-5 TRBD1 many CASSTGQGQHPGELFF TGTGCCAGCAGTACTGGACAGGGGCAACACCCCGGGGAGCTGTTTTTT
TRBJ2-2 TRBV3-1 TRBD2 . CASSQGFRGLADPTGELFF TGTGCCAGCAGCCAAGGATTTCGGGGACTAGCGGACCCCACCGGGGAGCTGTTTTTT
TRBJ1-3 TRBV12-3/TRBV12-4 . few CASSKQGANSGNTIYF TGTGCCAGCAGTAAGCAAGGGGCAAACTCTGGAAACACCATATATTTT
TRBJ2-1 TRBV27 . many CASTYGGNEQFF TGTGCCAGCACTTATGGAGGAAATGAGCAGTTCTTC
TRBJ1-5 TRBV5-1 . many CASSLENSNQPQHF TGCGCCAGCAGCTTGGAGAATAGCAATCAGCCCCAGCATTTT
TRBJ2-1 TRBV24-1 . many CATSDFNRPFF TGTGCCACCAGTGATTTCAACAGACCTTTTTTC
TRBJ1-6 TRBV5-1 TRBD1 many CASSFQTGGNSPLHF TGCGCCAGCAGCTTCCAGACAGGGGGAAATTCACCCCTCCACTTT
TRBJ1-6 TRBV13 . many CASRAYRVVDSPLHF TGTGCCAGCAGAGCTTATCGGGTTGTAGATTCACCCCTCCACTTT
TRBJ2-1 TRBV5-4 TRBD1 few CASSLDRGAQFF TGTGCCAGCAGCTTGGACAGGGGAGCGCAGTTCTTC
TRBJ1-1 TRBV29-1 . few CSVEEDRYTEAFF TGCAGCGTTGAAGAAGACCGGTACACTGAAGCTTTCTTT
TRBJ2-3 TRBV6-1 . many CASSKASPGTDTQYF TGTGCCAGCAGTAAGGCTTCGCCCGGCACAGATACGCAGTATTTT
TRBJ2-1 TRBV27 . . CASSLGSRGGFDEQFF TGTGCCAGCAGTCTGGGGAGCAGGGGAGGTTTCGATGAGCAGTTCTTC
TRBJ2-1 TRBV20-1 . . CSARGAATYNEQFF TGCAGTGCTAGAGGAGCAGCGACCTACAATGAGCAGTTCTTC
TRBJ1-5 TRBV27 . many CASSLSWGSEPQHF TGTGCCAGCAGTTTATCTTGGGGTTCCGAGCCCCAGCATTTT
TRBJ2-2 TRBV19 TRBD2 many CASSRTSGANTGELFF TGTGCCAGTAGTCGGACTAGCGGGGCGAACACCGGGGAGCTGTTTTTT
TRBJ2-3 TRBV18 TRBD2 . CASSPGLAGVGPDTQYF TGTGCCAGCTCACCGGGACTAGCGGGAGTGGGGCCAGATACGCAGTATTTT
TRBJ1-2 TRBV3-1 . . CASRGNREYYGYTF TGTGCCAGCCGGGGGAACAGGGAGTACTATGGCTACACCTTC
TRBJ2-3 TRBV5-8 . many CASSLTGSATDTQYF TGTGCCAGCAGCCTTACAGGATCCGCCACAGATACGCAGTATTTT
TRBJ1-4 TRBV3-1 TRBD1 . CASSQGQGVVKLFF TGTGCCAGCAGCCAGGGACAGGGGGTTGTAAAACTGTTTTTT
TRBJ2-1 TRBV6-5 . . CASSYSPDFPQFF TGTGCCAGCAGTTACTCTCCCGACTTCCCGCAGTTCTTC
TRBJ2-3 TRBV6-1 TRBD2 many CASTPWAAGERTDTQYF TGTGCCAGCACCCCGTGGGCGGCGGGAGAACGTACAGATACGCAGTATTTT
TRBJ2-2 TRBV7-8 . few CASSLEDWGGELFF TGTGCCAGCAGCTTAGAGGACTGGGGCGGGGAGCTGTTTTTT
TRBJ2-6 TRBV2 TRBD1 . CASSEAGQGAGANVLTF TGTGCCAGCAGTGAAGCGGGACAGGGGGCTGGGGCCAACGTCCTGACTTTC
TRBJ2-1 TRBV6-1 TRBD2 many CASSPTSGSWNEQFF TGTGCCAGCAGCCCGACTAGCGGGAGCTGGAATGAGCAGTTCTTC